This TCR beta chain was identified in a study of identical twins. Study results and caveats: Cord blood's abundant beta clonotypes had fewer insertions, unlike memory repertoires. Twin pairs' shared out-of-frame alpha sequences were enriched in low generation probability.

A universal primer site was added by template switching, and unique molecular identifiers were carried by the cDNA. TCRdb ran MiXCR on the 5' RACE reads and lists one entry per CDR3 protein. Among 400,000 to 600,000 distinct CDR3 sequences listed, approximately 20% were seen once. This CDR3 is built from 19 residues. The V gene end was trimmed by 4 bases and the J gene end by 0 bases; junction bases not matched to a gene: 15. Germline CDR1 and CDR2: ENHRY and SYGVKD. With no exceptions, donors were healthy Caucasians. This clonotype was observed a few times. Its target is not known. This same sample was also taken into another study, of yellow fever vaccine responses in identical twins.

The sequence derives from a young woman in good health. The chain combines TRBV10-3 with TRBJ2-3, with TRBD2 matching over 8 bases. The specimen sequenced was CD4+ T cells sorted from blood. CDR3 loop: CAISGLAGVPPASTDTQYF. For the CDR3, the DNA is TGTGCCATCAGTGGGCTAGCGGGTGTACCACCCGCTAGCACAGATACGCAGTATTTT.